These 5 T cell receptor beta chains originate from one sample sequenced in a study of blood T cell repertoires in COVID-19. Repertoires were generated with immunoSEQ multiplex PCR, while TCRdb's copy carries only in-frame clones and drops some. The sample has around 15,000 clones; roughly 91% are singletons. The sequenced sample was peripheral blood. The receptor set was obtained from a woman aged 70-85 years in a cohort sampled during active or convalescent COVID-19.

The chain carries TRBV7-9 and TRBJ2-5, with a tentative D call TRBD2 (5 bases). Germline lookup yields CDR1 SEHNR and CDR2 FQNEAQ (reference sequence). This CDR3 has 13 amino acids. Trimming took off 2 bases at V and 2 bases at J, with 6 bases between the two ends. CDR3 region: CASSLRGQETQYF. CDR3 bases: TGTGCCAGCAGCTTACGAGGGCAAGAGACCCAGTACTTC.

The chain joins TRBV21-1 to TRBJ2-7; the table calls TRBD1, which could not be checked here. TRBV21-1 is labeled a pseudogene. CDR3 length: 12 amino acids. The CDR3 protein is CATITSSYEQYF. The CDR3 nucleotides read TGTGCCACCATTACCAGTTCCTACGAGCAGTACTTC.

The chain couples TRBV18 to TRBJ1-4; D unresolved. Germline CDR1 KGHSH, CDR2 LQKENI. V lost 6 bases and J lost 8, with 13 bases in between. This CDR3 has 13 amino acids. CDR3 bases: TGTGCCAGCTCTACGCGTGCGTGGGAAAAACTGTTTTTT. Protein: CASSTRAWEKLFF.

The CDR3 protein is CASSQDLGTRAYNEQFF. For the CDR3, the DNA is TGCGCCAGCAGCCAAGATCTCGGCACGAGGGCCTACAATGAGCAGTTCTTC. V is TRBV4-3 and J is TRBJ2-1, with D perhaps TRBD2 (5 bases). The CDR3 extends over 17 amino acids. The V end was cut by 0 bases, the J end by 2 bases, with 14 bases between. Germline assignment: CDR1 LGHNA and CDR2 YSLEER.

This chain connects TRBV7-2 to TRBJ1-3; TRBD1 might be the D (5 bases). CDR1 is SGHTA and CDR2 is FQGNSA in the germline V gene. The CDR3 is made up of 14 amino acids. V was clipped by 3 bases and J by 0 bases, with 6 bases between them. CDR3 sequence: CASSLGGSGNTIYF. CDR3 sequence (DNA): TGTGCCAGCAGCTTGGGGGGCTCTGGAAACACCATATATTTT.